This T cell receptor (beta chain) was profiled in a study of long-term antiretroviral therapy in people with HIV. The V end was cut by 0 bases, the J end by 10 bases, with 14 bases between. CDR1 is SGDLS, CDR2 YYNGEE, per germline. This CDR3 comprises 14 residues. The run of the v3.0 immunoSEQ assay was at survey level. TCRdb keeps only in-frame clones here, not all; method: immunoSEQ multiplex PCR. The sample contains 30,000 to 35,000 clones, more than 95% of which appear only once. The sequence was obtained from a man aged 25 to 40 with HIV. Sequencing used unsorted PBMCs, obtained 6.9 years after starting antiretroviral therapy. The V call is TRBV9, the J call TRBJ1-5; unclear D gene. The CDR3 DNA reads TGTGCCAGCAGCGTAGCTTATGGATCGGGACCCCAGCATTTT. It translates to CASSVAYGSGPQHF.